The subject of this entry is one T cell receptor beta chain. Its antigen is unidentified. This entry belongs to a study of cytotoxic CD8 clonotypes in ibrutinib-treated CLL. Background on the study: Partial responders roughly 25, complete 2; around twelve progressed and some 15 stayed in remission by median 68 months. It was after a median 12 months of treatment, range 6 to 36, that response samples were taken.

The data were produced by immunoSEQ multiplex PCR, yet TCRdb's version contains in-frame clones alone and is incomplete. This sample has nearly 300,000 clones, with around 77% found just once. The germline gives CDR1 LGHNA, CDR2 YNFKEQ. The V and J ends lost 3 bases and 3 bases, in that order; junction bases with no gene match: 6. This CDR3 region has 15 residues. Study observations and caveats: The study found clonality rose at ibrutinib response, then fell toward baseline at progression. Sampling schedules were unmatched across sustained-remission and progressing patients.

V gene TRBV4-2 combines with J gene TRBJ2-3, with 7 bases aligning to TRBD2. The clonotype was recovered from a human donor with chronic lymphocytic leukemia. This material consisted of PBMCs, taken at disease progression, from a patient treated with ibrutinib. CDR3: CASSQQLAKTDTQYF. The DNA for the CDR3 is TGTGCCAGCAGCCAGCAACTAGCGAAAACAGATACGCAGTATTTT.